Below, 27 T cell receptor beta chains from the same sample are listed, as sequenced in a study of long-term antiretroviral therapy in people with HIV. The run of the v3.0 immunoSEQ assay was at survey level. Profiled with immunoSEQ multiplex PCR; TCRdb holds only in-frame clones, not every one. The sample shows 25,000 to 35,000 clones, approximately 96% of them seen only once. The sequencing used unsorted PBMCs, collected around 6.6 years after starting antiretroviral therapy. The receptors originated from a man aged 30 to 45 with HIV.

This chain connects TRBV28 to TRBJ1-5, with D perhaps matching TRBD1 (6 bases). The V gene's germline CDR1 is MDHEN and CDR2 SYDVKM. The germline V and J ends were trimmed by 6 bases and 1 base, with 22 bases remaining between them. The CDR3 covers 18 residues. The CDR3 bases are TGTGCCAGCAGAGACCGACAGGTGGGGGCCCGGAGCAATCAGCCCCAGCATTTT. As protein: CASRDRQVGARSNQPQHF.

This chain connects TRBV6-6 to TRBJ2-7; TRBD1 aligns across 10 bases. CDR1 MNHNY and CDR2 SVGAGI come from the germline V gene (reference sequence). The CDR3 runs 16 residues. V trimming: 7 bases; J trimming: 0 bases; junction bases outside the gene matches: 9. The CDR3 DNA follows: TGTGCCAGCAACACCGGGACAGGGGCCAGCTCCTACGAGCAGTACTTC. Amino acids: CASNTGTGASSYEQYF.

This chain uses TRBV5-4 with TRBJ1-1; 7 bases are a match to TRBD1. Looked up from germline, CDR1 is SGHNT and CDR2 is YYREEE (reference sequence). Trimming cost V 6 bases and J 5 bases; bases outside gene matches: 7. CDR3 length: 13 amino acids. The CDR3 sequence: CASKGRGGTEAFF. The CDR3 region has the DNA TGTGCCAGCAAGGGCAGGGGGGGAACTGAAGCTTTCTTT. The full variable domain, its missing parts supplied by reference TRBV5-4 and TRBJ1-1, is ETGVTQSPTHLIKTRGQQVTLRCSSQSGHNTVSWYQQALGQGPQFIFQYYREEENGRGNFPPRFSGLQFPNYSSELNVNALELDDSALYLCASKGRGGTEAFFGQGTRLTVV.

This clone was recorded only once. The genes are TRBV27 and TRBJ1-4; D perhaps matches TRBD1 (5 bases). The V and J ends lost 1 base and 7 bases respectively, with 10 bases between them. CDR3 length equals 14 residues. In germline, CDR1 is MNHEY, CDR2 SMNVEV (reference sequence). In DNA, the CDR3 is TGTGCCAGCAGTTTATGGGGCCCAACTGAAAAACTGTTTTTT. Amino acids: CASSLWGPTEKLFF.

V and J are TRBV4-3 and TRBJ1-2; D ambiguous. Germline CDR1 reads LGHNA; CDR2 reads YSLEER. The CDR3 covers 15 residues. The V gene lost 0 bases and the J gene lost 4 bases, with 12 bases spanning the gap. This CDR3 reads CASSQDVEGGYGYTF. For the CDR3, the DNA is TGCGCCAGCAGCCAAGACGTAGAGGGTGGCTATGGCTACACCTTC.

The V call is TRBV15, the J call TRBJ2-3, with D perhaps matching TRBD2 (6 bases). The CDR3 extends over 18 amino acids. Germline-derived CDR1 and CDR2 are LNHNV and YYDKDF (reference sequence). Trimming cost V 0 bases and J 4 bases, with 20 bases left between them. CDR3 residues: CATSRDLKAGIISDTQYF. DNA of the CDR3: TGTGCCACCAGCAGAGACCTCAAGGCGGGAATCATCTCAGATACGCAGTATTTT.

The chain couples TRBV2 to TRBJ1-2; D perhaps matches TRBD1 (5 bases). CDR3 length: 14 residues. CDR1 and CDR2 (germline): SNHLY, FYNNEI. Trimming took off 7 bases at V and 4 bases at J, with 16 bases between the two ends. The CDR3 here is CASTLGDGPYGYTF. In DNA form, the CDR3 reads TGTGCCAGCACCCTAGGGGACGGCCCCTATGGCTACACCTTC.

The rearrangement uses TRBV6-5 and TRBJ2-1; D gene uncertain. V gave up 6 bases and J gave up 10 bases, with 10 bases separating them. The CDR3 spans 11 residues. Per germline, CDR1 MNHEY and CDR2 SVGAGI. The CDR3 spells CASSPGSEQFF. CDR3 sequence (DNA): TGTGCCAGCAGCCCCGGAAGCGAGCAGTTCTTC.

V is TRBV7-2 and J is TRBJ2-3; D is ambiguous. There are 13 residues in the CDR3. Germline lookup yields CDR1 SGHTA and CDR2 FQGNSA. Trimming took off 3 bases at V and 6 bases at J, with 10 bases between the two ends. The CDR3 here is CASSLWDSDTQYF. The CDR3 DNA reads TGTGCCAGCAGCTTGTGGGATTCCGATACGCAGTATTTT.

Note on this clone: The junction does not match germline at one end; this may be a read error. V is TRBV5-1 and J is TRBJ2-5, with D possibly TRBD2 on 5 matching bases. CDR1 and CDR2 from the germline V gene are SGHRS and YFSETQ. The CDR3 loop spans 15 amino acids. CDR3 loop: CASSFHRAGGETQYF. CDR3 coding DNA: TGTGCCAGCAGCTTTCATCGGGCCGGAGGAGAGACCCAGTACTTC.

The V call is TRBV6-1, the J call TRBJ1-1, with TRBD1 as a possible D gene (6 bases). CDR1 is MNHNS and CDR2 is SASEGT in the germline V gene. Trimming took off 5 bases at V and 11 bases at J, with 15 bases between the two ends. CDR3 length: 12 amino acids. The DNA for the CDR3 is TGTGCCAGCAGTTCGGACAGTAAAATGGCTTTCTTT. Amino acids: CASSSDSKMAFF.

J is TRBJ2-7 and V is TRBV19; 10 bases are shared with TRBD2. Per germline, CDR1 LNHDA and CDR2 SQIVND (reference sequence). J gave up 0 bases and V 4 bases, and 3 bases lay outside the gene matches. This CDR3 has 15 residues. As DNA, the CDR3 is TGTGCCAGTAGTACTAGCGGGGGCCGCTCCTACGAGCAGTACTTC. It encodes CASSTSGGRSYEQYF.

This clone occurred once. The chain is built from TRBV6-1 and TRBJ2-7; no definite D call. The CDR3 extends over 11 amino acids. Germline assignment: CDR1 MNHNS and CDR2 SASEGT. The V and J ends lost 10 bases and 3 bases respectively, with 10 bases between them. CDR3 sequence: CAIRVYYEQYF. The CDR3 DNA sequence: TGTGCCATTAGGGTTTACTACGAGCAGTACTTC.

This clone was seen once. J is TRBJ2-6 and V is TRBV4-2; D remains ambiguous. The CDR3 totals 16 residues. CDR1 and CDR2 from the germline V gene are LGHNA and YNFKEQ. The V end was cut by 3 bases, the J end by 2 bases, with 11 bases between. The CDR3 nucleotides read TGTGCCAGCAGCCAGGGAATAGTTGCTGGGGCCAACGTCCTGACTTTC. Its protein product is CASSQGIVAGANVLTF.

The CDR3: CASSPGLGDQPQHF. CDR3 sequence (DNA): TGTGCCAGCTCACCAGGATTAGGGGATCAGCCCCAGCATTTT. The chain has TRBV18 and TRBJ1-5; a possible D gene is TRBD1 (5 bases). Germline values: CDR1 KGHSH, CDR2 LQKENI. The CDR3 consists of 14 residues. V dropped 2 bases and J dropped 5 bases, with 10 bases sitting between them.

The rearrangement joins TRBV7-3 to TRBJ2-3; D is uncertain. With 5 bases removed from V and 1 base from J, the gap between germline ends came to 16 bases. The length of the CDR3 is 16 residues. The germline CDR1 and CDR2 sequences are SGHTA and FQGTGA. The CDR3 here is CASSPSRGWGTDTQYF. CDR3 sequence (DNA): TGTGCCAGCAGCCCCTCTCGTGGGTGGGGCACAGATACGCAGTATTTT.

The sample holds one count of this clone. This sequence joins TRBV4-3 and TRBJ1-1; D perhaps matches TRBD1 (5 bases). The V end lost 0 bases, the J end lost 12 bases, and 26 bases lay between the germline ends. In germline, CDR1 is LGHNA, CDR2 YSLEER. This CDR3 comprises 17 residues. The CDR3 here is CASSQDPGGRGDQQTFF. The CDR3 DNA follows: TGCGCCAGCAGCCAAGACCCCGGAGGCCGGGGGGACCAGCAAACTTTCTTT.

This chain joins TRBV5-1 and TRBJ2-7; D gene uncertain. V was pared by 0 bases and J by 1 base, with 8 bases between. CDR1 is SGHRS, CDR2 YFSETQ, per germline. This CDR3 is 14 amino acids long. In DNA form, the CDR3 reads TGCGCCAGCAGCTTGGTCGAGAGATCCTACGAGCAGTACTTC. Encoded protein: CASSLVERSYEQYF.

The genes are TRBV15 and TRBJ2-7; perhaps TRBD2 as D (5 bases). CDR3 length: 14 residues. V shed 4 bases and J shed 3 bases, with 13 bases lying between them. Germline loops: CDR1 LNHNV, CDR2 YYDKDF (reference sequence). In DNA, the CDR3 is TGTGCCACCAGCACCCCCGACGGGGACTACGAGCAGTACTTC. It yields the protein CATSTPDGDYEQYF.

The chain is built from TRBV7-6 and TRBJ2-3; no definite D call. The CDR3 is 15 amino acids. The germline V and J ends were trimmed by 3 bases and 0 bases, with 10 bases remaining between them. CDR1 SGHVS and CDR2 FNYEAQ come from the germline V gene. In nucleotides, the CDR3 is TGTGCCAGCAGCTTTTTCAGTGGGAGCACAGATACGCAGTATTTT. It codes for CASSFFSGSTDTQYF.

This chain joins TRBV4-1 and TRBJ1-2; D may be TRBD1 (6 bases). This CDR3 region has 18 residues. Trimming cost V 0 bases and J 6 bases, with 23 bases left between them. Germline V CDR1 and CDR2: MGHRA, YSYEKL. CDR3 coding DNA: TGCGCCAGCAGCCAAGAAAACGGACAGACAGATCGGGGAGATGGCTACACCTTC. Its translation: CASSQENGQTDRGDGYTF.

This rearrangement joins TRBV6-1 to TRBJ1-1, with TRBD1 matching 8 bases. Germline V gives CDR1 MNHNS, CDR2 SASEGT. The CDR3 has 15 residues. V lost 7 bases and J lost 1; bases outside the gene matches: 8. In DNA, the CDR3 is TGTGCCAGCACCCGTGAACAGGGGGGGAACACTGAAGCTTTCTTT. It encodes CASTREQGGNTEAFF.

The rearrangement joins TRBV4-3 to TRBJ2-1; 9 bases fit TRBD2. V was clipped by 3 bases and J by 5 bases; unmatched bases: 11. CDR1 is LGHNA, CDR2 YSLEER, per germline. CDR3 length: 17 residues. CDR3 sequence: CASSHGLARKGNNEQFF. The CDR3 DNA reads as TGCGCCAGCAGCCACGGACTAGCGCGAAAGGGGAACAATGAGCAGTTCTTC.

The DNA for the CDR3 is TGTGCCAGCAGTCCCCAGGGGAGAGGGTACGAGCAGTACTTC. Its translation is CASSPQGRGYEQYF. The chain employs TRBV28 and TRBJ2-7; a possible D gene is TRBD1 (6 bases). With 5 bases removed from V and 4 bases from J, the gap between germline ends came to 15 bases. Germline V gives CDR1 MDHEN, CDR2 SYDVKM. This CDR3 is 14 amino acids long.

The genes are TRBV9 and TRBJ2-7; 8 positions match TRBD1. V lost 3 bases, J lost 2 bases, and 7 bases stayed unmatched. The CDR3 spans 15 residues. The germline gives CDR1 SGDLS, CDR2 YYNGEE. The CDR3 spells CASSAVDRGPYEQYF. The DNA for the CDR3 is TGTGCCAGCAGCGCTGTCGACAGGGGCCCCTACGAGCAGTACTTC. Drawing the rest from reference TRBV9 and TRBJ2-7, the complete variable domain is DSGVTQTPKHLITATGQRVTLRCSPRSGDLSVYWYQQSLDQGLQFLIQYYNGEERAKGNILERFSAQQFPDLHSELNLSSLELGDSALYFCASSAVDRGPYEQYFGPGTRLTVT.

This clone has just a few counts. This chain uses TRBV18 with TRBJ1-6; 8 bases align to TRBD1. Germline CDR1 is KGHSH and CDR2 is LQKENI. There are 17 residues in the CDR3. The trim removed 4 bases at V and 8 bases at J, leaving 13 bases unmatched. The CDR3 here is CASSQAQDRAKDSPLHF. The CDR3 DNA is TGTGCCAGCTCACAAGCTCAGGACAGGGCGAAGGATTCACCCCTCCACTTT.

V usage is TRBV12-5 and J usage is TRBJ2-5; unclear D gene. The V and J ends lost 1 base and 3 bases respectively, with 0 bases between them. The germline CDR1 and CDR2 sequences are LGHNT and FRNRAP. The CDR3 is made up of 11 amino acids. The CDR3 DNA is TGTGCTAGTGGTTTGGAAGAGACCCAGTACTTC. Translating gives CASGLEETQYF.